These T cell receptor beta chains were read from a single sample in a study of T cells after yellow fever vaccination. TCRdb reprocessed the 5' RACE reads via MiXCR and lists one record per CDR3 protein. The table includes some 560,000 distinct CDR3 sequences, roughly 17% detected once. The sample in question was PBMCs, obtained 5 to 6 days after the first yellow fever vaccination. The origin of the receptors is a man aged 18 to 30 who received the YFV17D yellow fever vaccine. The CDR3 runs from the conserved cysteine through the conserved F or W. The D gene is left open where the match is weak. Clone size, where shown, is once, few, many, or a class for clones that have expanded.

TRBV29-1,-,TRBD1,TRBJ1-5,TGCAGCGTAGGATCTGGGGACAGAGAGTATAGCAATCAGCCCCAGCATTTT,CSVGSGDREYSNQPQHF
TRBV7-8,many,-,TRBJ2-5,TGTGCCAGCAGCTTAGCCCGCCAGTTTGGTAGGGAGACCCAGTACTTC,CASSLARQFGRETQYF
TRBV12-3/TRBV12-4,-,-,TRBJ1-5,TGTGCCAGCAGTTTAGGGTCCCGACGGAGCAATCAGCCCCAGCATTTT,CASSLGSRRSNQPQHF
TRBV28,many,TRBD2,TRBJ2-3,TGTGCCAGCAGTTTAGGGGGGTCAGCGGGGGGCCGAGATACGCAGTATTTT,CASSLGGSAGGRDTQYF
TRBV4-3,-,TRBD1,TRBJ1-2,TGCGCCAGCAGCCCGGACAGGGCATCATCGGGGGGCTACACCTTC,CASSPDRASSGGYTF
TRBV24-1,few,-,TRBJ1-1,TGTGCCACCAGAGTAAACGAGGAGGCTTTCTTT,CATRVNEEAFF
TRBV5-6,-,-,TRBJ2-5,TGTGCCAGCAGCTTCAGGGGTTCTTGGTTAGAGACCCAGTACTTC,CASSFRGSWLETQYF
TRBV7-3,few,-,TRBJ1-6,TGTGCCAGTCCCCCGGTCGGAAGCTCCTATAATTCACCCCTCCACTTT,CASPPVGSSYNSPLHF
TRBV9,few,-,TRBJ1-3,TGTGCCAGCAGCGTAGGTAGGGGCGCCCCCGCGGGAAACACCATATATTTT,CASSVGRGAPAGNTIYF
TRBV15,-,-,TRBJ2-2,TGTGCCACCAGCAGAGATCCGGTGAGCACCGGGGAGCTGTTTTTT,CATSRDPVSTGELFF
TRBV5-1,few,TRBD2,TRBJ2-1,TGCGCCAGCAGAGTAGCGGGGGGCGTTATCAAGAACTACAATGAGCAGTTCTTC,CASRVAGGVIKNYNEQFF